Listed below are T cell receptor beta chains from one sample, sequenced in a study of cytomegalovirus exposure and HLA in healthy donors. TCRdb's table, derived via immunoSEQ multiplex PCR, lists solely in-frame clones and lacks some. Counted here are over 80,000 clones, about 80% occurring once; the ten biggest clones make up around 15%. The source material was PBMCs. These receptors originate from a man aged 60-69 years in good health and CMV-seropositive. Both conserved end residues are part of each CDR3. D genes are given only for firm matches. Size is stated for part of the rows, as once, few or many counts, or as a class when the clone is expanded.

d_call: .
v_call: TRBV9
j_call: TRBJ1-2
clone_size: .
cdr3_aa: CASSVRDNSYGYTF
cdr3_nt: TGTGCCAGCAGCGTCAGGGACAATAGCTATGGCTACACCTTC

d_call: .
v_call: TRBV5-6
j_call: TRBJ2-7
clone_size: .
cdr3_aa: CASSFGQTYEQYF
cdr3_nt: TGTGCCAGCAGCTTTGGACAGACCTACGAGCAGTACTTC

d_call: TRBD2
v_call: TRBV7-9
j_call: TRBJ2-2
clone_size: .
cdr3_aa: CASSLRTSGNTGELFF
cdr3_nt: TGTGCCAGCAGCTTGCGGACTAGCGGGAACACCGGGGAGCTGTTTTTT

d_call: .
v_call: TRBV5-6
j_call: TRBJ2-1
clone_size: .
cdr3_aa: CASSFKGLGSYNEQFF
cdr3_nt: TGTGCCAGCAGCTTTAAGGGGCTCGGCTCCTACAATGAGCAGTTCTTC

d_call: TRBD1
v_call: TRBV13
j_call: TRBJ1-6
clone_size: .
cdr3_aa: CASSPRGTEYNSPLHF
cdr3_nt: TGTGCCAGCAGCCCCCGTGGGACAGAGTATAATTCACCCCTCCACTTT

d_call: TRBD2
v_call: TRBV2
j_call: TRBJ2-3
clone_size: .
cdr3_aa: CASSLAGGPTDTQYF
cdr3_nt: TGTGCCAGCAGTTTAGCGGGGGGGCCCACAGATACGCAGTATTTT

d_call: TRBD1
v_call: TRBV2
j_call: TRBJ1-2
clone_size: once
cdr3_aa: CASSEGGQGNYGYTF
cdr3_nt: TGTGCCAGCAGTGAGGGGGGACAGGGGAACTATGGCTACACCTTC

d_call: .
v_call: TRBV27
j_call: TRBJ2-3
clone_size: .
cdr3_aa: CASSLLSGQWAGDTQYF
cdr3_nt: TGTGCCAGCAGTTTATTGTCGGGGCAATGGGCGGGGGATACGCAGTATTTT

d_call: .
v_call: TRBV5-1
j_call: TRBJ1-2
clone_size: few
cdr3_aa: CASSLEGGMGYGYTF
cdr3_nt: TGCGCCAGCAGCTTGGAGGGAGGGATGGGCTATGGCTACACCTTC

d_call: .
v_call: TRBV5-1
j_call: TRBJ2-2
clone_size: .
cdr3_aa: CASSLEGVNTGELFF
cdr3_nt: TGCGCCAGCAGCTTGGAAGGAGTGAACACCGGGGAGCTGTTTTTT

d_call: .
v_call: TRBV5-4
j_call: TRBJ2-1
clone_size: .
cdr3_aa: CASSLNSLPYNEQFF
cdr3_nt: TGTGCCAGCAGCTTGAATAGTCTCCCCTACAATGAGCAGTTCTTC

d_call: TRBD1
v_call: TRBV6-5
j_call: TRBJ2-7
clone_size: .
cdr3_aa: CASRLGTAAYEQYF
cdr3_nt: TGTGCCAGCAGGCTAGGGACAGCGGCCTACGAGCAGTACTTC

d_call: .
v_call: TRBV18
j_call: TRBJ1-1
clone_size: .
cdr3_aa: CASSQGASGIAFF
cdr3_nt: TGTGCCAGCTCACAAGGGGCTTCAGGGATTGCTTTCTTT

d_call: TRBD1
v_call: TRBV6-5
j_call: TRBJ1-3
clone_size: .
cdr3_aa: CASRPQGTPGNTIYF
cdr3_nt: TGTGCCAGCAGGCCACAGGGGACTCCTGGAAACACCATATATTTT

d_call: TRBD1
v_call: TRBV19
j_call: TRBJ2-1
clone_size: few
cdr3_aa: CASSWGQGHSYNEQFF
cdr3_nt: TGTGCCAGTAGTTGGGGACAGGGTCACTCCTACAATGAGCAGTTCTTC

d_call: .
v_call: TRBV27
j_call: TRBJ1-6
clone_size: .
cdr3_aa: CASSSQTGSHSPLHF
cdr3_nt: TGTGCCAGCAGTTCCCAAACAGGGTCTCATTCACCCCTCCACTTT

d_call: TRBD1
v_call: TRBV7-3
j_call: TRBJ1-2
clone_size: .
cdr3_aa: CASSPGQGYGYTF
cdr3_nt: TGTGCCAGCAGCCCGGGACAGGGCTATGGCTACACCTTC

d_call: .
v_call: TRBV4-1
j_call: TRBJ2-5
clone_size: .
cdr3_aa: CASSLPGDETQYF
cdr3_nt: TGCGCCAGCAGCCTCCCGGGGGATGAGACCCAGTACTTC

d_call: TRBD1
v_call: TRBV10-1
j_call: TRBJ2-7
clone_size: .
cdr3_aa: CASSNRGPTYEQYF
cdr3_nt: TGCGCCAGCAGCAACAGGGGGCCGACCTACGAGCAGTACTTC

d_call: .
v_call: TRBV7-6
j_call: TRBJ1-6
clone_size: .
cdr3_aa: CASSFLQGPSYNSPLHF
cdr3_nt: TGTGCCAGCAGCTTCCTACAGGGACCCTCCTATAATTCACCCCTCCACTTT

d_call: .
v_call: TRBV5-1
j_call: TRBJ2-3
clone_size: .
cdr3_aa: CASSPDSPTDTQYF
cdr3_nt: TGCGCCAGCAGCCCCGACTCCCCCACAGATACGCAGTATTTT

d_call: .
v_call: TRBV5-4
j_call: TRBJ1-2
clone_size: .
cdr3_aa: CASSPAGRRGYYGYTF
cdr3_nt: TGTGCCAGCAGCCCGGCCGGACGGCGGGGGTACTATGGCTACACCTTC

d_call: TRBD1
v_call: TRBV6-5
j_call: TRBJ2-7
clone_size: .
cdr3_aa: CASSYSWTGLYEQYF
cdr3_nt: TGTGCCAGCAGTTACTCGTGGACAGGACTCTACGAGCAGTACTTC

d_call: .
v_call: TRBV18
j_call: TRBJ1-1
clone_size: .
cdr3_aa: CASSPNRDLNTEAFF
cdr3_nt: TGTGCCAGCTCACCAAATCGAGATTTGAACACTGAAGCTTTCTTT

d_call: TRBD1
v_call: TRBV6-1
j_call: TRBJ2-3
clone_size: .
cdr3_aa: CASSGRGLGTDTQYF
cdr3_nt: TGTGCCAGCAGTGGCAGGGGGCTCGGCACAGATACGCAGTATTTT

d_call: TRBD1
v_call: TRBV9
j_call: TRBJ2-1
clone_size: once
cdr3_aa: CASSWDRNNEQFF
cdr3_nt: TGTGCCAGCAGCTGGGACAGAAACAATGAGCAGTTCTTC

d_call: .
v_call: TRBV6-1
j_call: TRBJ1-5
clone_size: .
cdr3_aa: CASGLAKDQPQHF
cdr3_nt: TGTGCCAGCGGACTGGCTAAGGATCAGCCCCAGCATTTT

d_call: TRBD2
v_call: TRBV6-6
j_call: TRBJ2-7
clone_size: once
cdr3_aa: CASSYSMSGVSYEQYF
cdr3_nt: TGTGCCAGCAGTTACTCGATGAGCGGGGTCTCCTACGAGCAGTACTTC

d_call: .
v_call: TRBV28
j_call: TRBJ1-6
clone_size: few
cdr3_aa: CASSLSYQGGKSPLHF
cdr3_nt: TGTGCCAGCAGTTTATCATATCAGGGTGGTAAGTCACCCCTCCACTTT

d_call: .
v_call: TRBV6-5
j_call: TRBJ2-5
clone_size: .
cdr3_aa: CASSYSKGQTQETQYF
cdr3_nt: TGTGCCAGCAGTTACTCGAAAGGACAGACGCAAGAGACCCAGTACTTC

d_call: .
v_call: TRBV9
j_call: TRBJ1-1
clone_size: .
cdr3_aa: CASSSLGGRYTEAFF
cdr3_nt: TGTGCCAGCAGCTCTCTCGGGGGGCGGTACACTGAAGCTTTCTTT

d_call: TRBD1
v_call: TRBV14
j_call: TRBJ2-1
clone_size: .
cdr3_aa: CASSQDPGQGSYNEQFF
cdr3_nt: TGTGCCAGCAGCCAAGATCCCGGACAGGGCTCCTACAATGAGCAGTTCTTC

d_call: TRBD1
v_call: TRBV2
j_call: TRBJ2-3
clone_size: .
cdr3_aa: CASSLDRGRDTQYF
cdr3_nt: TGTGCCAGCAGTTTGGACAGGGGGCGGGATACGCAGTATTTT

d_call: TRBD1
v_call: TRBV12-5
j_call: TRBJ2-2
clone_size: .
cdr3_aa: CASVDLGDRDTGELFF
cdr3_nt: TGTGCTAGTGTTGATTTGGGGGACAGAGACACCGGGGAGCTGTTTTTT

d_call: .
v_call: TRBV5-1
j_call: TRBJ1-3
clone_size: few
cdr3_aa: CASSLEGVRGNTIYF
cdr3_nt: TGCGCCAGCAGCTTGGAGGGGGTGCGGGGAAACACCATATATTTT

d_call: .
v_call: TRBV7-6
j_call: TRBJ2-2
clone_size: .
cdr3_aa: CASSPEANTGELFF
cdr3_nt: TGTGCCAGCAGCCCGGAGGCAAACACCGGGGAGCTGTTTTTT

d_call: .
v_call: TRBV7-3
j_call: TRBJ2-3
clone_size: once
cdr3_aa: CASSPRTGKSDTQYF
cdr3_nt: TGTGCCAGCAGCCCCCGAACAGGGAAATCAGATACGCAGTATTTT

d_call: .
v_call: TRBV7-3
j_call: TRBJ2-5
clone_size: .
cdr3_aa: CASSLGQGQTQYF
cdr3_nt: TGTGCCAGCAGCTTAGGGCAGGGGCAGACCCAGTACTTC

d_call: TRBD2
v_call: TRBV2
j_call: TRBJ2-5
clone_size: .
cdr3_aa: CASRGWSSGGASETQYF
cdr3_nt: TGTGCCAGCAGGGGGTGGAGCAGCGGGGGGGCTAGTGAGACCCAGTACTTC

d_call: .
v_call: TRBV4-3
j_call: TRBJ1-6
clone_size: .
cdr3_aa: CASSQTGGLPSSYNSPLHF
cdr3_nt: TGCGCCAGCAGCCAGACGGGCGGACTGCCCAGCTCCTATAATTCACCCCTCCACTTT

d_call: .
v_call: TRBV9
j_call: TRBJ2-5
clone_size: once
cdr3_aa: CASSHAGGETQYF
cdr3_nt: TGTGCCAGCAGCCACGCAGGTGGAGAGACCCAGTACTTC

d_call: .
v_call: TRBV27
j_call: TRBJ1-5
clone_size: .
cdr3_aa: CASSLTGTLAHQAQHF
cdr3_nt: TGTGCCAGCAGTTTAACAGGGACGCTTGCCCATCAGGCCCAGCATTTT

d_call: TRBD1
v_call: TRBV29-1
j_call: TRBJ2-7
clone_size: once
cdr3_aa: CSVTGTGRSWAYEQYF
cdr3_nt: TGCAGCGTAACCGGGACAGGGAGATCATGGGCCTACGAGCAGTACTTC

d_call: TRBD1
v_call: TRBV5-1
j_call: TRBJ2-7
clone_size: .
cdr3_aa: CASSLGKGAGNEQYF
cdr3_nt: TGCGCCAGCAGCTTGGGTAAGGGGGCTGGCAACGAGCAGTACTTC

d_call: .
v_call: TRBV19
j_call: TRBJ1-2
clone_size: .
cdr3_aa: CASSIDSTSNYGYTF
cdr3_nt: TGTGCCAGTAGTATAGATAGCACGTCCAACTATGGCTACACCTTC

d_call: TRBD2
v_call: TRBV4-1
j_call: TRBJ2-3
clone_size: .
cdr3_aa: CASSAPAGGLTDTQYF
cdr3_nt: TGCGCCAGCAGCGCTCCAGCGGGGGGGCTTACAGATACGCAGTATTTT

d_call: TRBD2
v_call: TRBV6-5
j_call: TRBJ2-3
clone_size: .
cdr3_aa: CASSWLAGPDTQYF
cdr3_nt: TGTGCCAGCAGTTGGCTAGCGGGACCCGATACGCAGTATTTT

d_call: .
v_call: TRBV28
j_call: TRBJ1-4
clone_size: .
cdr3_aa: CASSLLAQSWEKLFF
cdr3_nt: TGTGCCAGCAGTTTATTGGCACAGTCGTGGGAAAAACTGTTTTTT

d_call: .
v_call: TRBV6-1
j_call: TRBJ1-5
clone_size: few
cdr3_aa: CASSGTPNNQPQHF
cdr3_nt: TGTGCCAGCAGCGGGACACCCAACAATCAGCCCCAGCATTTT